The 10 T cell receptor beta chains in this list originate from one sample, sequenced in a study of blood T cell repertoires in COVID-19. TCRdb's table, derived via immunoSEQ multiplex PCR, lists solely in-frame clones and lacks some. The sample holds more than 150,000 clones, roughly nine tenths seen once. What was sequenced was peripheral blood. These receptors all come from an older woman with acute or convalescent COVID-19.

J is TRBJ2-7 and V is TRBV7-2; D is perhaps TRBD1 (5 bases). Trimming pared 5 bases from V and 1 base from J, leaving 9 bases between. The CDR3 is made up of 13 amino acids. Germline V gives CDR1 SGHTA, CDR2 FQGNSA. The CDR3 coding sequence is TGTGCCAGCAGCATCCAGGGATCCTACGAGCAGTACTTC. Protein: CASSIQGSYEQYF.

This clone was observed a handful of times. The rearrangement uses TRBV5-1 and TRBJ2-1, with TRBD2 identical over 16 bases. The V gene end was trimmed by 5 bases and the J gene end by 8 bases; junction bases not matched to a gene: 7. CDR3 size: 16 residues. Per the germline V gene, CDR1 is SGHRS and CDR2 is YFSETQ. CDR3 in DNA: TGCGCCAGCAGGCCGGGGACTAGCGGGAGGGTCGATGAGCAGTTCTTC. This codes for CASRPGTSGRVDEQFF.

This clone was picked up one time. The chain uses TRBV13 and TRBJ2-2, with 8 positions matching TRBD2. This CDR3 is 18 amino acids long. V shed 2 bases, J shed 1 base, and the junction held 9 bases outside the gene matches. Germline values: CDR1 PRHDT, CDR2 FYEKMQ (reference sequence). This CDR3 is CASSLYYTSGGNTGELFF. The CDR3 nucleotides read TGTGCCAGCAGCTTATATTATACGAGCGGGGGGAACACCGGGGAGCTGTTTTTT.

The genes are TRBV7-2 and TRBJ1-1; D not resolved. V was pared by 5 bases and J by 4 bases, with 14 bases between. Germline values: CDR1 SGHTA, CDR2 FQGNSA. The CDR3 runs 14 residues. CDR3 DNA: TGTGCCAGCAGCCCCAAAGGAGGGTTCACTGAAGCTTTCTTT. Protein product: CASSPKGGFTEAFF. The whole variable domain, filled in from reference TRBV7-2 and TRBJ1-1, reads GAGVSQSPSNKVTEKGKDVELRCDPISGHTALYWYRQSLGQGLEFLIYFQGNSAPDKSGLPSDRFSAERTGGSVSTLTIQRTQQEDSAVYLCASSPKGGFTEAFFGQGTRLTVV.

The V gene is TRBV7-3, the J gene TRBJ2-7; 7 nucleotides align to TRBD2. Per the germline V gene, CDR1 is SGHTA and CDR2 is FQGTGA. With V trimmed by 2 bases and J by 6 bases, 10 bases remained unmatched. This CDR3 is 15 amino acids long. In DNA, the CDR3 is TGTGCCAGCAGCTTATCTCAACTAGCGCCGGCCGAGCAGTACTTC. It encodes CASSLSQLAPAEQYF.

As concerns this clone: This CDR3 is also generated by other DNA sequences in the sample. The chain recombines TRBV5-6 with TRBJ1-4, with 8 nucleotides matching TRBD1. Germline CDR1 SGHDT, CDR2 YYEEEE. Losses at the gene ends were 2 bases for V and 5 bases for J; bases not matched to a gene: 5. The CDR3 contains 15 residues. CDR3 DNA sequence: TGTGCCAGCAGCTTACGGACAGGGCTAAATGAAAAACTGTTTTTT. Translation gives CASSLRTGLNEKLFF.

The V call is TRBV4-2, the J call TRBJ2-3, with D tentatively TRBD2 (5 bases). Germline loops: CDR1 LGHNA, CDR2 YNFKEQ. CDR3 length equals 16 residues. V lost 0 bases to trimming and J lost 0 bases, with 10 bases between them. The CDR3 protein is CASSQEEGASTDTQYF. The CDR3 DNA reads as TGTGCCAGCAGCCAAGAAGAGGGAGCTAGCACAGATACGCAGTATTTT.

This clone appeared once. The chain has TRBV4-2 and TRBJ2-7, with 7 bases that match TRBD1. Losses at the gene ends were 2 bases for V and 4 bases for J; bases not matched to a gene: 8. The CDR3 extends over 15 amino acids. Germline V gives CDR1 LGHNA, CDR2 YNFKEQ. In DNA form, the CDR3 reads TGTGCCAGCAGCCAAAGTAGTCACAGGGGATACGAGCAGTACTTC. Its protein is CASSQSSHRGYEQYF.

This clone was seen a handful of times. CDR3 DNA: TGTGCCAGCAGTTGGGGACGAGGGGGCTATAATGAAAAACTGTTTTTT. Its translation is CASSWGRGGYNEKLFF. The chain employs TRBV6-5 and TRBJ1-4; TRBD1 matches at 7 bases. The CDR3 is 16 amino acids. V lost 4 bases to trimming and J lost 4 bases; unmatched junction nucleotides: 9. CDR1 and CDR2 (germline): MNHEY, SVGAGI.

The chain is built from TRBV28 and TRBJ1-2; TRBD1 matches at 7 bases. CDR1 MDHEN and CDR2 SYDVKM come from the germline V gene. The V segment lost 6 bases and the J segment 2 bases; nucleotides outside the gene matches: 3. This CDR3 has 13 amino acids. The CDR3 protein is CASRTGQNYGYTF. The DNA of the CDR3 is TGTGCCAGCAGGACGGGACAGAACTATGGCTACACCTTC.